A selection of T cell receptor beta chains follows, all from one sample in a study of T-cell reconstitution after alpha-beta-depleted transplantation in children. A single record per CDR3 protein comes from TCRdb applying MiXCR to the PCR reads. This table has some 490,000 distinct CDR3 sequences, 12% appearing once. The material sequenced was PBMCs from the stem cell graft donor, taken from the stem cell graft. All receptors come from a human donor who donated a stem cell graft to a child with combined immunodeficiency. Both conserved end residues are part of each CDR3. A D gene is named only where the DNA matches it firmly. For some rows the clone size is stated as once, few or many, or as a class when expanded; others skip it.

v_gene	d_gene	abundance	j_gene	CDR3aa	CDR3nt
TRBV12-3/TRBV12-4	TRBD1	many	TRBJ2-3	CASSLGQGVDTQYF	TGTGCCAGCAGTCTCGGACAGGGGGTTGACACGCAGTATTTT
TRBV28	-	many	TRBJ2-7	CASSPPGKNEQYF	TGTGCCAGCAGTCCCCCAGGCAAAAACGAGCAGTACTTC
TRBV18	-	few	TRBJ2-3	CASSPGLAGSSTDTQYF	TGTGCCAGCTCACCCGGCCTGGCAGGGAGTAGCACAGATACGCAGTATTTT
TRBV11-3	TRBD2	few	TRBJ2-1	CASTLSGRPYNEQFF	TGTGCCAGCACCTTAAGCGGGAGGCCCTACAATGAGCAGTTCTTC
TRBV4-2	-	few	TRBJ2-7	CASSQDGEGEQYF	TGTGCCAGCAGCCAAGATGGCGAGGGGGAGCAGTACTTC
TRBV4-3	-	many	TRBJ1-2	CASSPWTGGDYGYTF	TGCGCCAGCAGCCCTTGGACGGGGGGCGACTATGGCTACACCTTC
TRBV20-1	-	few	TRBJ2-1	CSAGTRVHNEQFF	TGCAGTGCAGGGACTCGGGTGCACAATGAGCAGTTCTTC
TRBV7-2	-	-	TRBJ2-5	CASSGAVQETQYF	TGTGCCAGCAGCGGGGCCGTTCAAGAGACCCAGTACTTC
TRBV7-9	-	many	TRBJ1-1	CASSLDRTEAFF	TGTGCCAGCAGCTTAGACCGCACTGAAGCTTTCTTT
TRBV27	-	few	TRBJ2-4	CATGLLGDGIQYF	TGTGCCACCGGGCTGCTAGGGGACGGCATTCAGTACTTC
TRBV7-8	-	-	TRBJ2-1	CASSFIGEAANEQFF	TGTGCCAGCAGCTTTATCGGGGAGGCGGCCAATGAGCAGTTCTTC
TRBV6-2/TRBV6-3	TRBD1	few	TRBJ2-1	CASTRQGVYNEQFF	TGTGCCAGCACCAGACAGGGGGTGTACAATGAGCAGTTCTTC
TRBV4-3	-	many	TRBJ1-3	CASSQERGNTIYF	TGCGCCAGCAGCCAAGAGCGGGGAAACACCATATATTTT
TRBV5-6	TRBD1	few	TRBJ2-7	CASSLGRQGTRDF	TGTGCCAGCAGCTTGGGCCGACAGGGGACTCGGGACTTC
TRBV29-1	-	many	TRBJ2-6	CSALDGHSGANVLTF	TGCAGCGCCCTGGACGGACACTCTGGGGCCAACGTCCTGACTTTC
TRBV7-8	-	few	TRBJ2-5	CASSSGTNRRETQYF	TGTGCCAGCAGCTCGGGGACAAACAGGCGCGAGACCCAGTACTTC
TRBV12-3/TRBV12-4	-	many	TRBJ2-1	CASSLLLGGHGEQFF	TGTGCCAGCAGCCTTCTTCTGGGAGGTCACGGTGAGCAGTTCTTC
TRBV2	-	-	TRBJ1-3	CASSLWAGAETTGNTIYF	TGTGCCAGCAGTTTATGGGCAGGGGCAGAGACGACTGGAAACACCATATATTTT
TRBV5-1	-	-	TRBJ1-2	CASSAGARRANGYTF	TGCGCCAGCAGCGCAGGTGCTAGGCGGGCAAATGGCTACACCTTC
TRBV24-1	TRBD1	many	TRBJ2-2	CATSDPGTGNTGELFF	TGTGCCACCAGTGATCCCGGGACAGGGAACACCGGGGAGCTGTTTTTT
TRBV10-3	-	-	TRBJ2-1	CAISENRRVGNEQFF	TGTGCCATCAGTGAGAATCGTAGGGTAGGGAATGAGCAGTTCTTC
TRBV19	-	few	TRBJ2-5	CASSKRERSETQYF	TGTGCCAGTAGTAAAAGAGAGAGGAGTGAGACCCAGTACTTC
TRBV11-2	TRBD1	few	TRBJ1-1	CASSLDGWDRNTEAFF	TGTGCCAGCAGCTTAGATGGGTGGGACAGAAACACTGAAGCTTTCTTT
TRBV29-1	TRBD1	-	TRBJ1-5	CSVRTGGSNQPQHF	TGCAGCGTGAGGACAGGGGGTAGCAATCAGCCCCAGCATTTT
TRBV4-3	-	-	TRBJ2-5	CASSQEDRPQETQYF	TGCGCCAGCAGCCAAGAGGACCGACCCCAAGAGACCCAGTACTTC
TRBV4-3	-	few	TRBJ2-3	CASSQDRAGSDTQYF	TGCGCCAGCAGCCAAGATCGCGCGGGATCAGATACGCAGTATTTT
TRBV9	-	-	TRBJ2-1	CASSRKRSSSYNEQFF	TGTGCCAGCAGCAGGAAGCGTTCGAGCTCCTACAATGAGCAGTTCTTC
TRBV21-1	-	-	TRBJ2-7	CASSHKRVPGGYEQYF	TGTGCCAGCAGCCATAAACGGGTACCAGGAGGCTACGAGCAGTACTTC
TRBV6-2/TRBV6-3	-	-	TRBJ2-5	CASSRLLQGLRETQYF	TGTGCCAGCAGTCGACTTCTACAGGGTTTGAGGGAGACCCAGTACTTC
TRBV4-2	TRBD2	-	TRBJ2-1	CASSQDNSAGGGGNEQFF	TGTGCCAGCAGCCAAGACAACTCGGCGGGAGGAGGGGGGAATGAGCAGTTCTTC
TRBV7-9	-	few	TRBJ2-7	CASSYPPSSYEQYF	TGTGCCAGCAGCTATCCTCCGAGCTCCTACGAGCAGTACTTC
TRBV28	-	many	TRBJ2-3	CASSLFRGPTDTQYF	TGTGCCAGCAGTTTATTCCGGGGCCCCACAGATACGCAGTATTTT
TRBV27	TRBD2	many	TRBJ2-5	CASSPRLAGGLETQYF	TGTGCCAGCAGTCCCCGACTAGCGGGGGGGTTAGAGACCCAGTACTTC
TRBV6-2/TRBV6-3	-	-	TRBJ1-3	CASITPRTRGRGGNTIYF	TGTGCCAGCATCACCCCCCGGACGCGGGGAAGAGGTGGAAACACCATATATTTT
TRBV27	TRBD2	-	TRBJ2-1	CASSLSMGPLAGAFYEQFF	TGTGCCAGCAGTTTATCGATGGGGCCCCTAGCGGGAGCCTTCTATGAGCAGTTCTTC
TRBV5-6	-	many	TRBJ2-1	CASSLKVSSYNEQFF	TGTGCCAGCAGCTTAAAAGTAAGCTCCTACAATGAGCAGTTCTTC
TRBV12-3/TRBV12-4	TRBD1	many	TRBJ1-6	CASSSGTANSPLHF	TGTGCCAGCAGTTCCGGGACAGCTAATTCACCCCTCCACTTT